Below are 10 T cell receptor beta chains sequenced from a single sample in a study of blood T cell repertoires in COVID-19. Sequencing used immunoSEQ multiplex PCR; TCRdb keeps in-frame clones, though not all of them. The sample has 150,000 or so clones, around 82% seen once; the top ten hold under 0.8%. The sample was peripheral blood. All receptors come from a man in his sixties with COVID-19, enrolled during active disease.

The CDR3 is CASSSRTGRNEKLFF. The DNA for the CDR3 is TGTGCCAGCAGCTCCCGGACAGGGAGAAATGAAAAACTGTTTTTT. This chain uses TRBV7-8 with TRBJ1-4, with 8 bases that match TRBD1. The ends lost 4 bases at V and 5 bases at J; junction bases unmatched: 6. The CDR3 has 15 amino acids. CDR1 and CDR2 (germline): SGHVS, FQNEAQ.

For the CDR3, the DNA is TGTGCCAGCAGCCCAGCACGTTGGGGGCTGGAGACCCAGTACTTC. This encodes CASSPARWGLETQYF. The chain joins TRBV7-2 to TRBJ2-5; possibly TRBD1 for D (6 bases). This CDR3 has 15 amino acids. Trimming left V 5 bases short and J 5 bases short, with 18 bases between. Germline V gives CDR1 SGHTA, CDR2 FQGNSA.

This clone was seen once. The chain recombines TRBV5-6 with TRBJ1-1; D may be TRBD1 (5 bases). The CDR3 covers 16 residues. Germline values: CDR1 SGHDT, CDR2 YYEEEE. The ends were cut back, 3 bases at V and 3 bases at J, with 18 bases in the middle. The CDR3 is CASSSTPPQGYTEAFF. In DNA, the CDR3 is TGTGCCAGCAGCTCGACGCCCCCGCAGGGCTACACTGAAGCTTTCTTT.

The CDR3 nucleotides are TGTGCCAGCTCACCATTGGGGACAGGGGCGAACACCGGGGAGCTGTTTTTT. Its protein product is CASSPLGTGANTGELFF. The J gene is TRBJ2-2, the V gene TRBV18; 10 bases fit TRBD1. V shed 2 bases and J 0 bases; nucleotides not matched to a gene: 3. CDR1 is KGHSH, CDR2 LQKENI, per germline. This CDR3 is 17 amino acids long.

This rearrangement joins TRBV11-2 to TRBJ1-4; D perhaps matches TRBD1 (5 bases). Germline CDR1 reads SGHAT; CDR2 reads FQNNGV. V was pared by 5 bases and J by 8 bases, with 21 bases between. This CDR3 comprises 16 residues. CDR3 region: CASSPPGGMTREKLFF. The CDR3 DNA follows: TGTGCCAGCAGCCCCCCCGGGGGGATGACGCGGGAAAAACTGTTTTTT.

The J gene is TRBJ1-3, the V gene TRBV19; D perhaps matches TRBD1 (5 bases). This CDR3 spans 15 amino acids. Trimming left V 7 bases short and J 2 bases short, with 15 bases between. The V gene's germline CDR1 is LNHDA and CDR2 SQIVND (reference sequence). CDR3 nucleotide sequence: TGTGCCAGTACCAAAGACAGAATAACTGGAAACACCATATATTTT. This gives the protein CASTKDRITGNTIYF.

The chain's CDR3 is CASSFSTGESTGELFF. As DNA, the CDR3 is TGTGCCAGCAGTTTTAGTACGGGGGAATCTACCGGGGAGCTGTTTTTT. V gene TRBV9 combines with J gene TRBJ2-2, with D possibly TRBD2 on 6 matching bases. The length of the CDR3 is 16 residues. Between the trimmed V and J ends, which lost 5 bases and 5 bases, there was a span of 19 bases. Germline assignment: CDR1 SGDLS and CDR2 YYNGEE.

J is TRBJ1-5 and V is TRBV2; D might be TRBD1 (6 bases). The CDR3 is made up of 12 amino acids. Germline V gene sequence: CDR1 SNHLY, CDR2 FYNNEI. The CDR3 DNA is TGTGCGGTAGGGGGGGGCAATCAGCCCCAGCATTTT. This sequence encodes CAVGGGNQPQHF.

V and J are TRBV19 and TRBJ1-5; 7 nucleotides agree with TRBD1. This CDR3 has 14 amino acids. J lost 4 bases, V lost 4 bases, and 4 bases had no gene match. Looked up from germline, CDR1 is LNHDA and CDR2 is SQIVND (reference sequence). CDR3 region: CASSNQGENQPQHF. Written as DNA, the CDR3 is TGTGCCAGTAGTAACCAGGGGGAGAATCAGCCCCAGCATTTT.

CDR3 in DNA: TGTGCCAGCAAAAAGACAGGGGAAGGGGGAGGCTACACCTTC. Translating gives CASKKTGEGGGYTF. The chain links TRBV6-5 to TRBJ1-2, with 8 bases fitting TRBD1. CDR1 MNHEY and CDR2 SVGAGI come from the germline V gene. The CDR3 length is 14 residues. Germline trimming cut 7 bases from V and 8 bases from J; bases unmatched to any gene: 12.